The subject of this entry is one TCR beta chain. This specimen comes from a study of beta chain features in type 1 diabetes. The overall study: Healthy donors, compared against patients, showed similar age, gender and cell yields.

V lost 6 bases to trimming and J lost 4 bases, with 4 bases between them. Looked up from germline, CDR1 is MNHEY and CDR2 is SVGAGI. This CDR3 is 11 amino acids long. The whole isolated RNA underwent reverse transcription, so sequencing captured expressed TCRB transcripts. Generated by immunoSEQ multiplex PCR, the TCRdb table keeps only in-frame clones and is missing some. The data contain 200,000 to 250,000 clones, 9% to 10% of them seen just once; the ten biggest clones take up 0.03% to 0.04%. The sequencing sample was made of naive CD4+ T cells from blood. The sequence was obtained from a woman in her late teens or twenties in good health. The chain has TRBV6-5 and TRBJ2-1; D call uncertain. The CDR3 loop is CASSLYNEQFF. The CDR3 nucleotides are TGTGCCAGCAGCCTGTACAATGAGCAGTTCTTC.